This T cell receptor beta chain emerged from a study of blood T cell repertoires in COVID-19. Study-level background: From the United States, Italy and Spain came samples of acute and convalescent COVID-19. Sources were T cells, B-cell-depleted T cells, or PBMCs; the material itself was cDNA or gDNA.

The CDR3 length is 13 residues. Germline V lookup: CDR1 MNHEY, CDR2 SMNVEV (reference sequence). J was trimmed by 6 bases and V by 7 bases; bases with no gene match: 5. Source study methods: Reference gene primer amplification gave estimated nucleated cell counts. This table comes from immunoSEQ multiplex PCR, and its TCRdb copy is limited to in-frame clones, with some not included. V and J calls and clone size are those listed in that table; D and trimming were worked out from the DNA. The data contain about 71,000 clones, roughly 82% of them singletons. Specimen: peripheral blood. The clonotype comes from a woman older than 75 with acute or convalescent COVID-19. The chain recombines TRBV27 with TRBJ2-1; 8 bases agree with TRBD2. The CDR3 bases are TGTGCCAGCACCCTCGGGGGGGGCAATGAGCAGTTCTTC. It specifies CASTLGGGNEQFF.